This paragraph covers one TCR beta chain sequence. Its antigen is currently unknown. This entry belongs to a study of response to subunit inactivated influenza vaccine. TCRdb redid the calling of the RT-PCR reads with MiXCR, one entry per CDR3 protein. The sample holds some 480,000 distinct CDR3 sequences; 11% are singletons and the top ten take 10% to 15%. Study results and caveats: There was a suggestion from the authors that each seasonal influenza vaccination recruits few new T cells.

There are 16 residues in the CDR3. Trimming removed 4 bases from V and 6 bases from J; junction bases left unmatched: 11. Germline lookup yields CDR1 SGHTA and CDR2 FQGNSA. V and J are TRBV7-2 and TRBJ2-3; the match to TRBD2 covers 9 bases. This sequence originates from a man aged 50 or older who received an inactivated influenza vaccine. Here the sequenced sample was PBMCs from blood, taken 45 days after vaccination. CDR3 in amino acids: CASSYPGAGGVDTQYF. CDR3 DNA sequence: TGTGCCAGCAGCTACCCGGGAGCGGGAGGTGTGGATACGCAGTATTTT.